One sample yielded the 17 T cell receptor beta chains listed below, sequenced in a study of blood T cells in healthy people across ages. Combining a sample-barcoded 5' primer with a J-beta primer mix, a second PCR ran for roughly 7 to 12 cycles. TCRdb used MiXCR to reprocess the 5' RACE reads, holding one entry per CDR3 protein. The data show 1.5 million to 2 million distinct CDR3 sequences, about 50% seen once. The sequenced material came from blood. Receptors were obtained from a woman aged 40 to 50 in good health.

This clonotype has just a few counts. The chain combines TRBV28 with TRBJ2-1, with 16 bases fitting TRBD2. The J segment lost 10 bases and the V segment lost 8 bases, leaving 14 bases of the junction unmatched. The germline CDR1 and CDR2 sequences are MDHEN and SYDVKM. The CDR3 contains 17 residues. The CDR3 DNA is TGTGCCAGCCACCTGGGACTAGCGGGGGGGCGACGGGGAGAGCAGTTCTTC. Protein: CASHLGLAGGRRGEQFF.

In this sample, this clonotype turned up a few times. V usage is TRBV7-9 and J usage is TRBJ2-1; no clear D gene. The V gene lost 3 bases and the J gene lost 2 bases, with 14 bases spanning the gap. Germline assignment: CDR1 SEHNR and CDR2 FQNEAQ (reference sequence). The CDR3 is made up of 16 amino acids. In DNA, the CDR3 is TGTGCCAGCAGCTTGAGGCTAGGAACGGCCTACAATGAGCAGTTCTTC. Translation: CASSLRLGTAYNEQFF.

The genes are TRBV5-1 and TRBJ2-1, with 10 nucleotides matching TRBD2. Trimming took 0 bases from V and 6 from J; bases not matched to a gene: 9. The CDR3 is 17 residues long. Germline V lookup: CDR1 SGHRS, CDR2 YFSETQ. The CDR3 coding sequence is TGCGCCAGCAGCTTGGACCCCACTAGCGGGGTCCTCAATGAGCAGTTCTTC. As protein: CASSLDPTSGVLNEQFF.

The chain uses TRBV20-1 and TRBJ1-5; tentatively, D is TRBD1 (5 bases). CDR1 is DFQATT, CDR2 SNEGSKA, per germline (reference sequence). The V end was cut by 3 bases, the J end by 6 bases, with 15 bases between. CDR3 length: 14 amino acids. The CDR3 DNA reads TGCAGTGCTAGTTCGGACGGGGGGTTTCAGCCCCAGCATTTT. This gives the protein CSASSDGGFQPQHF.

J is TRBJ2-3 and V is TRBV6-5; D tentatively fits TRBD1 or TRBD2 (6 bases each). Germline loops: CDR1 MNHEY, CDR2 SVGAGI. V dropped 6 bases and J dropped 0 bases, with 13 bases sitting between them. CDR3 length: 15 residues. CDR3 DNA: TGTGCCAGCAGAAGGGGGGACATCAGCACAGATACGCAGTATTTT. Translated, it gives CASRRGDISTDTQYF.

In regard to this clonotype: Germline is not matched at one junction end, which may reflect a read error. The gene calls are TRBV6-6 and TRBJ2-7; D unclear. The CDR3 totals 13 residues. Germline V CDR1 and CDR2: MNHNY, SVGAGI (reference sequence). CDR3 region: CASSLVSSHEQYF. The CDR3 region has the DNA TGTGCCAGCAGCCTAGTAAGCTCCCACGAGCAGTACTTC.

J is TRBJ1-5 and V is TRBV20-1; 7 nucleotides align to TRBD1. Trimming took 2 bases from V and 2 from J; bases not matched to a gene: 12. The CDR3 runs 17 residues. Germline V lookup: CDR1 DFQATT, CDR2 SNEGSKA (reference sequence). CDR3 coding DNA: TGCAGTGCTAGACGATTAATTACCGACAGGGGCAATCAGCCCCAGCATTTT. Residues: CSARRLITDRGNQPQHF.

The chain joins TRBV28 to TRBJ2-1; TRBD1 matches 7 bases. The tail of the sequence fits TRBJ2-7 better, so the J call may be wrong. Per germline, CDR1 MDHEN and CDR2 SYDVKM. This CDR3 is built from 16 residues. Here the CDR3 DNA reads TGTGCCAGCAGGGGGACAGCTCCCGGCTCCTACAATGAGCAGTACTTC. As protein: CASRGTAPGSYNEQYF.

J is TRBJ1-2 and V is TRBV20-1; D might be TRBD1 (6 bases). Trimming cost V 0 bases and J 6 bases, with 20 bases left between them. The CDR3 totals 16 residues. The germline V gene encodes CDR1 DFQATT and CDR2 SNEGSKA (reference sequence). The CDR3 bases are TGCAGTGCTAGAGATCCCGACAGGCCAGTGCTTAATGGCTACACCTTC. Its protein is CSARDPDRPVLNGYTF.

The genes are TRBV2 and TRBJ1-1; D is perhaps TRBD1 (6 bases). Trimming took off 6 bases at V and 1 base at J, with 12 bases between the two ends. The CDR3 runs 14 residues. Per the germline V gene, CDR1 is SNHLY and CDR2 is FYNNEI. The DNA of the CDR3 is TGTGCCAGCAGACCACAGGGATCGAACACTGAAGCTTTCTTT. As protein: CASRPQGSNTEAFF.

V and J are TRBV4-1 and TRBJ2-1; 16 bases map to TRBD2. This CDR3 has 19 amino acids. The germline V gene encodes CDR1 MGHRA and CDR2 YSYEKL. With V trimmed by 2 bases and J by 6 bases, 10 bases remained unmatched. DNA of the CDR3: TGCGCCAGCAGCCAACTAGGGACTAGCGGGGGGGCCGCCCCCAATGAGCAGTTCTTC. This sequence encodes CASSQLGTSGGAAPNEQFF.

The chain carries TRBV7-2 and TRBJ2-5; possibly TRBD2 for D (6 bases). This CDR3 is built from 14 residues. Per the germline V gene, CDR1 is SGHTA and CDR2 is FQGNSA. The germline V and J ends were trimmed by 5 bases and 1 base, with 11 bases remaining between them. The CDR3 region is CASSARTIQETQYF. The CDR3 DNA reads TGTGCCAGCAGCGCACGGACTATCCAAGAGACCCAGTACTTC.

Details on this clonotype: The junction does not match germline at one end; this may be a read error. This rearrangement joins TRBV7-9 to TRBJ2-1; D is possibly TRBD1 (6 bases). The CDR3 is 15 residues long. Germline CDR1 is SEHNR and CDR2 is FQNEAQ (reference sequence). The CDR3 spells CASSPPGQAYNGQFF. The CDR3 bases are TGTGCCAGCAGCCCCCCGGGACAAGCCTACAATGGGCAGTTCTTC.

This clonotype was counted a few times. The chain links TRBV13 to TRBJ2-7; 8 bases align to TRBD2. CDR3 length: 15 residues. CDR1 PRHDT and CDR2 FYEKMQ come from the germline V gene (reference sequence). J was trimmed by 2 bases and V by 7 bases; bases with no gene match: 10. CDR3 sequence (DNA): TGTGCCAGCAACTTTCCGAGCGGGAGTACCTACGAGCAGTACTTC. It yields the protein CASNFPSGSTYEQYF.

J is TRBJ1-6 and V is TRBV6-5, with a weak D call TRBD1 (5 bases). Trimming took 8 bases from V and 8 from J, leaving 16 bases between them. Germline CDR1 MNHEY, CDR2 SVGAGI. CDR3 length equals 14 residues. The CDR3 coding sequence is TGTGCCAGCGGCTATCAGGCCAGGGATTCACCCCTCCACTTT. This translates into CASGYQARDSPLHF.

This clonotype was found a few times. The chain couples TRBV10-3 to TRBJ2-7; the D is unclear. The ends were cut back, 6 bases at V and 6 bases at J, with 15 bases in the middle. CDR3 length: 13 residues. CDR1 and CDR2 from the germline V gene are ENHRY and SYGVKD. CDR3 amino acids: CAIRPGLVSEQYF. The CDR3 DNA is TGTGCCATCAGGCCCGGGTTAGTATCCGAGCAGTACTTC.

The V gene is TRBV20-1, the J gene TRBJ2-7; 10 bases are a match to TRBD2. This CDR3 spans 14 amino acids. The J segment lost 4 bases and the V segment lost 4 bases, leaving 7 bases of the junction unmatched. The V gene's germline CDR1 is DFQATT and CDR2 SNEGSKA (reference sequence). CDR3 region: CSANQRGGHYEQYF. CDR3 sequence (DNA): TGCAGTGCTAACCAGCGGGGGGGCCATTACGAGCAGTACTTC.